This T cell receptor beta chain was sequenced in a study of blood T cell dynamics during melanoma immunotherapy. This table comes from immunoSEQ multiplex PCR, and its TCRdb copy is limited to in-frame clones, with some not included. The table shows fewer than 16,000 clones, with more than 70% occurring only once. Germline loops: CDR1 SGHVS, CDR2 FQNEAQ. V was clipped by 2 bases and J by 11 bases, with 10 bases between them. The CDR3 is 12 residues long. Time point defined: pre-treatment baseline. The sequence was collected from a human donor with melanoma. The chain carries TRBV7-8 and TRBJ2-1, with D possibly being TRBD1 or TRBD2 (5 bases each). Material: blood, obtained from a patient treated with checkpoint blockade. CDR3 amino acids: CASSLRDGKQFF. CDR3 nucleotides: TGTGCCAGCAGCTTAAGGGACGGGAAGCAGTTCTTC.